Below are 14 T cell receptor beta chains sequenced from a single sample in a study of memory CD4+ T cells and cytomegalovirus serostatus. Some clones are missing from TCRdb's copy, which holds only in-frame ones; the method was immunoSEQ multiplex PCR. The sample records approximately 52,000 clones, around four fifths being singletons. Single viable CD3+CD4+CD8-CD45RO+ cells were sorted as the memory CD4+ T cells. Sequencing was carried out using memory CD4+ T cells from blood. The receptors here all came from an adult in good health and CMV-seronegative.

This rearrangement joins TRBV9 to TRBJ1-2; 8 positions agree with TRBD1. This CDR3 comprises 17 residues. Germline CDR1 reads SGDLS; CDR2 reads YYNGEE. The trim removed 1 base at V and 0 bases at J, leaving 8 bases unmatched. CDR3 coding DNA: TGTGCCAGCAGCGTAAGTGGGCGGGACAGGACTAACTATGGCTACACCTTC. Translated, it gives CASSVSGRDRTNYGYTF. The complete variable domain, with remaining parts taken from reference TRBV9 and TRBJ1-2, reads DSGVTQTPKHLITATGQRVTLRCSPRSGDLSVYWYQQSLDQGLQFLIQYYNGEERAKGNILERFSAQQFPDLHSELNLSSLELGDSALYFCASSVSGRDRTNYGYTFGSGTRLTVV.

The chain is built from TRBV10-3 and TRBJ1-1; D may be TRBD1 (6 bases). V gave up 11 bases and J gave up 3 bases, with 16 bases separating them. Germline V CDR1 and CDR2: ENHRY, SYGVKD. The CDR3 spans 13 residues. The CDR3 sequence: CAAQTGTDTEAFF. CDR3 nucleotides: TGTGCCGCCCAGACAGGTACTGACACTGAAGCTTTCTTT.

CDR3 in DNA: TGTGCCAGCAGCTTAGGGGGCTCAGATTCACCCCTCCACTTT. As protein: CASSLGGSDSPLHF. The chain is built from TRBV7-6 and TRBJ1-6, with a weak D call TRBD1 (5 bases). The length of the CDR3 is 14 residues. Germline V gene sequence: CDR1 SGHVS, CDR2 FNYEAQ. V was clipped by 1 base and J by 8 bases, with 9 bases between them.

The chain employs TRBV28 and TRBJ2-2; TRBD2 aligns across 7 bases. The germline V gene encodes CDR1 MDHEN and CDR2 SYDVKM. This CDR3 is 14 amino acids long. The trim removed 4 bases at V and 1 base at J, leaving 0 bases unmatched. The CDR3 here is CASSSSGNTGELFF. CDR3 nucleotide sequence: TGTGCCAGCAGTTCTAGCGGGAACACCGGGGAGCTGTTTTTT. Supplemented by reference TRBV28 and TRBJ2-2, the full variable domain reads DVKVTQSSRYLVKRTGEKVFLECVQDMDHENMFWYRQDPGLGLRLIYFSYDVKMKEKGDIPEGYSVSREKKERFSLILESASTNQTSMYLCASSSSGNTGELFFGEGSRLTVL.

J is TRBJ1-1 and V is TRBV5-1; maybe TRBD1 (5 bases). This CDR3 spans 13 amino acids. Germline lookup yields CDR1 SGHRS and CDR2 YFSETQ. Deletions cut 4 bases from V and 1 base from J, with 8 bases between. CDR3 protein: CASSNTGNTEAFF. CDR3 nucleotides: TGCGCCAGCAGCAACACAGGGAACACTGAAGCTTTCTTT.

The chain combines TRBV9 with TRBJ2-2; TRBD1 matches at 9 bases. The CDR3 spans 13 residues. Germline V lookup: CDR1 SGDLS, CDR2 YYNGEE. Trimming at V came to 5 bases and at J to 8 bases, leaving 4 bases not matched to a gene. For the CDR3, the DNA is TGTGCCAGCAGAACAGGGGGCAATGGGGAGCTGTTTTTT. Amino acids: CASRTGGNGELFF.

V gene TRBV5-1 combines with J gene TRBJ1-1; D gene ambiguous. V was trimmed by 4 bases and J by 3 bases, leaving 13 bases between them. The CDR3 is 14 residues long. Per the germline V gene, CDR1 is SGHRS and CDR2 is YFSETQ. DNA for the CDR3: TGCGCCAGCAGCGTGGACTTTCAGTACACTGAAGCTTTCTTT. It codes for CASSVDFQYTEAFF.

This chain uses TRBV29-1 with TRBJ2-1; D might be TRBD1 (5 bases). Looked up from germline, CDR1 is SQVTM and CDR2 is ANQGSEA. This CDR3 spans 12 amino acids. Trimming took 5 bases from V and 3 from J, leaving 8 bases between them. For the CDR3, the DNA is TGCAGCGTTCAGGGATACTACAATGAGCAGTTCTTC. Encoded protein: CSVQGYYNEQFF.

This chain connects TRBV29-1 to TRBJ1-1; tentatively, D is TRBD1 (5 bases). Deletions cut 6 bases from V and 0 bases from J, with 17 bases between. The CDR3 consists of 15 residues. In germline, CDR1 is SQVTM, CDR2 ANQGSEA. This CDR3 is CSVRETVSLNTEAFF. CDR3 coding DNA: TGCAGCGTCAGAGAGACAGTTTCCTTGAACACTGAAGCTTTCTTT. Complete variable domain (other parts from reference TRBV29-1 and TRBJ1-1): SAVISQKPSRDICQRGTSLTIQCQVDSQVTMMFWYRQQPGQSLTLIATANQGSEATYESGFVIDKFPISRPNLTFSTLTVSNMSPEDSSIYLCSVRETVSLNTEAFFGQGTRLTVV.

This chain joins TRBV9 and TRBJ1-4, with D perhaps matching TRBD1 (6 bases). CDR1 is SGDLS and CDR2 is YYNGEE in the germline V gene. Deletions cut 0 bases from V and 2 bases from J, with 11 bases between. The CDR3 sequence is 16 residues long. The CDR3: CASSVAGGGTNEKLFF. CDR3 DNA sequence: TGTGCCAGCAGCGTAGCTGGGGGGGGCACTAATGAAAAACTGTTTTTT.

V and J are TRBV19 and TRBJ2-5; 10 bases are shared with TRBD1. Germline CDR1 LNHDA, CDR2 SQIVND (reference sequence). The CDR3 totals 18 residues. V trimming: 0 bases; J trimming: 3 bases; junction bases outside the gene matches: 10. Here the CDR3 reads CASSIDLQTGGWEETQYF. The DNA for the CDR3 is TGTGCCAGTAGTATAGATCTTCAGACAGGGGGCTGGGAAGAGACCCAGTACTTC.

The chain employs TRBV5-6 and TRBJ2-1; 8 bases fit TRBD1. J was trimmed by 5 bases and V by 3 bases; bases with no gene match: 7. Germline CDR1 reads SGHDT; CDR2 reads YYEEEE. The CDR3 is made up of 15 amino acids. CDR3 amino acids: CASSWTGKPHNEQFF. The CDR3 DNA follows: TGTGCCAGCAGCTGGACAGGGAAACCTCACAATGAGCAGTTCTTC.

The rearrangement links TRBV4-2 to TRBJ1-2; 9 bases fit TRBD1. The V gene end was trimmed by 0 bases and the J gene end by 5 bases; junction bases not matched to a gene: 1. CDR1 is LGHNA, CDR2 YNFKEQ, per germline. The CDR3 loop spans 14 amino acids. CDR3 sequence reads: CASSQEDRGYGYTF. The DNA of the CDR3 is TGTGCCAGCAGCCAAGAAGACAGGGGGTATGGCTACACCTTC.

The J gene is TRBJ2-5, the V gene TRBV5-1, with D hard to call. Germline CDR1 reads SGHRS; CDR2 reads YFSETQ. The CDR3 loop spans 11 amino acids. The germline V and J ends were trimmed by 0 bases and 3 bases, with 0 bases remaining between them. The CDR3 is CASSLEETQYF. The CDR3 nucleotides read TGCGCCAGCAGCTTGGAAGAGACCCAGTACTTC.